This T cell receptor beta chain derives from a study of blood T cell repertoires in COVID-19. The overall study: Samples representing acute and convalescent COVID-19 were sourced from the United States, Italy and Spain. T cells, B-cell-depleted T cells, or PBMCs supplied cDNA or gDNA.

Germline values: CDR1 LGHDT, CDR2 YNNKEL (reference sequence). The V end was cut by 11 bases, the J end by 4 bases, with 15 bases between. The CDR3 runs to 12 residues. Study processing details: The authors estimated nucleated cell counts from reference gene primer amplification. Here immunoSEQ multiplex PCR was the method, and the copy in TCRdb shows in-frame clones only, minus some. V and J calls and clone size follow that table, whereas D and trimming were derived from the DNA. Of 200,000 to 250,000 clones in the sample, 75% to 90% were seen once. The sequence came from a man aged 60 to 75 who had recovered from COVID-19. Sequenced input: peripheral blood. The J gene is TRBJ2-7, the V gene TRBV3-1 (or the pseudogene TRBV3-2), with a weak D call TRBD1 (6 bases). CDR3 region: CAAGRGMYEQYF. CDR3 coding DNA: TGTGCCGCTGGAAGGGGGATGTACGAGCAGTACTTC.